This T cell receptor (beta chain) came from a study of response to subunit inactivated influenza vaccine. Deletions cut 5 bases from V and 5 bases from J, with 18 bases between. Germline CDR1 is MDHEN and CDR2 is SYDVKM. The CDR3 length is 15 residues. TCRdb re-called the RT-PCR reads through MiXCR, storing one row per CDR3 protein. This table holds some 570,000 distinct CDR3 sequences, approximately 10% found once. In addition, the sample was reused for a study of T cells expressing NK-cell markers. This second study says: As the method of synthesis, 5'RACE template switching with UMIs yielded TCR beta cDNA. The authors derived TCR beta repertoires from sorted CD3+CD56+NKG2C+, CD3+CD56+NKG2C- and CD3+CD56-NKG2C+ T cells. Over 5 donors showed dominant NKG2C+ clonotypes comprising roughly 1.0-7.5% of their CD8+ T cells. What remained unclear was the HCMV specificity of expanded NKG2C+ T cell clones.

Sequences were derived from PBMCs from blood, sampled on the day of vaccination. The genes are TRBV28 and TRBJ2-5, with D tentatively TRBD1 (5 bases). The receptor comes from a man aged 50-60 years who received an inactivated influenza vaccine. CDR3 residues: CASSPMGRPGETQYF. The CDR3 nucleotides are TGTGCCAGCAGTCCAATGGGTCGGCCAGGGGAGACCCAGTACTTC.